The present TCR beta chain was sequenced within a study of T cell changes during pregnancy in multiple sclerosis. The V and J ends lost 7 bases and 0 bases respectively, with 12 bases between them. The CDR3 contains 14 residues. Germline CDR1 and CDR2: MDHEN and SYDVKM. The table came from immunoSEQ multiplex PCR; TCRdb's copy has only in-frame clones and leaves some out. Of tens of thousands of clones listed, roughly nine tenths are singletons. The specimen comprised CD4+ T cells from peripheral blood mononuclear cells, sampled in the first trimester of pregnancy. This chain links TRBV28 with TRBJ1-1; D gene ambiguous. The receptor comes from a female donor with multiple sclerosis, enrolled in a pregnancy study. The CDR3 region is CASIFRGMNTEAFF. DNA of the CDR3: TGTGCCAGCATTTTTAGAGGGATGAACACTGAAGCTTTCTTT.